This TCR beta chain was found in a study of T-cell reconstitution after alpha-beta-depleted transplantation in children. The TCRbeta library was prepared with unique molecular identifiers. TCRdb reanalysed the PCR reads using MiXCR and keeps one entry per CDR3 protein. The sample carries nearly 350,000 distinct CDR3 sequences, 16% recorded once. As to this clonotype: As yet, its antigen is unknown.

Study-level findings and limits: The origin of high day-60 TCRbeta diversity in some patients lay in surviving recipient T cells and thymic progenitors. Most T-cell counts and diversity one year after the transplant came from T cells that were newly produced. By about two months after transplant, alpha-beta T cells reportedly arose from several hundred graft clones that had expanded.

This CDR3 spans 14 amino acids. The J segment lost 5 bases and the V segment lost 7 bases, leaving 9 bases of the junction unmatched. The gene calls are TRBV12-3 or TRBV12-4 and TRBJ2-7; 9 bases align to TRBD2. The TCR was taken from a male patient aged 2 to 9 who had a stem cell transplant for acute lymphoblastic leukemia, so the T cells may come from the graft donor. The sequenced sample was PBMCs, mostly from graft donor cells, obtained 360 days after TCRalphabeta/CD19-depleted stem cell transplant. CDR3 residues: CASISGRISDEQYF. DNA of the CDR3: TGTGCCAGCATCAGCGGGAGGATTTCGGACGAGCAGTACTTC.